This section outlines one T cell receptor (beta chain) sequence together with its context. The antigen remains unidentified. These data are taken from a study of long-term antiretroviral therapy in people with HIV. V shed 0 bases and J shed 0 bases, with 7 bases lying between them. The V gene's germline CDR1 is SGHKS and CDR2 YYEKEE (reference sequence). The CDR3 is 14 amino acids. Running of the v3.0 immunoSEQ assay took place at survey level. Data came from immunoSEQ multiplex PCR; TCRdb stores just in-frame clones and leaves some out. This sample carries approximately 26,000 clones, 85% of them seen once, and the ten largest clones take 8% to 10%. Study-wide results and limits: Across all time points, the repertoire was dominated by clones that expanded before ART.

V usage is TRBV5-5 and J usage is TRBJ2-7, with no clear D. The sequence derives from a man aged 40-50 years with HIV. Sample: unsorted PBMCs, taken 2.3 years after starting antiretroviral therapy. CDR3 loop: CASSLVVSSYEQYF. CDR3 DNA sequence: TGTGCCAGCAGCTTGGTAGTCAGCTCCTACGAGCAGTACTTC.